A selection of T cell receptor beta chains follows, all from one sample in a study of CD4+ T cells in melanoma. Sequencing used immunoSEQ multiplex PCR; TCRdb keeps in-frame clones, though not all of them. The profile shows more than 15,000 clones, 65% to 85% of them singletons. Input material: cells from a culture (not recorded whether cultured in vitro). Source of these receptors: a human donor with melanoma. Each CDR3 is given with its conserved first and last residue. A D gene is named only where the DNA matches it firmly. Expanded clones are given a class, and other clones once, few, many or no size at all.

cdr3_length	d_call	clone_size	v_call	j_call	cdr3_aa	cdr3_nt
16	NA	NA	TRBV6-4	TRBJ2-3	CASSDHASGFADTQYF	TGTGCCAGCAGTGACCACGCTTCAGGGTTTGCAGATACGCAGTATTTT
18	TRBD2	NA	TRBV11-1	TRBJ2-3	CASSRRRGGGTGTDTQYF	TGTGCCAGCAGCCGAAGACGCGGGGGAGGGACTGGCACAGATACGCAGTATTTT
14	NA	few	TRBV5-1	TRBJ2-5	CASSLVGPQETQYF	TGCGCCAGCAGCTTGGTAGGGCCCCAAGAGACCCAGTACTTC
14	TRBD1	NA	TRBV5-4	TRBJ1-1	CASSRGQSNTEAFF	TGTGCCAGCAGCAGGGGACAGTCGAACACTGAAGCTTTCTTT
13	NA	NA	TRBV6-1	TRBJ1-6	CAIGGRWDSPLHF	TGTGCCATCGGAGGCCGATGGGATTCACCCCTCCACTTT
12	NA	NA	TRBV30	TRBJ2-7	CAWSAGSYEQYF	TGTGCCTGGAGTGCAGGATCCTACGAGCAGTACTTC
14	NA	NA	TRBV27	TRBJ1-2	CASSFVPSQAGYTF	TGTGCCAGCAGTTTTGTTCCATCCCAGGCTGGCTACACCTTC
14	NA	NA	TRBV5-1	TRBJ1-2	CASSLEGTAYGYTF	TGCGCCAGCAGCTTGGAGGGGACGGCCTATGGCTACACCTTC
15	TRBD1	NA	TRBV7-3	TRBJ2-7	CASSPTSGQTYEQYF	TGTGCCAGCAGCCCAACCTCGGGACAGACCTACGAGCAGTACTTC
14	TRBD2	NA	TRBV2	TRBJ2-3	CASSGGAGADTQYF	TGTGCCAGCTCTGGTGGAGCGGGGGCAGATACGCAGTATTTT
16	TRBD2	NA	TRBV4-1	TRBJ2-3	CASSQPLATGTDTQYF	TGCGCCAGCAGCCAACCACTAGCGACTGGCACAGATACGCAGTATTTT
15	TRBD1	NA	TRBV19	TRBJ1-2	CASSKGTGTNYGYTF	TGTGCCAGTAGTAAAGGGACAGGGACTAACTATGGCTACACCTTC
14	NA	NA	TRBV5-1	TRBJ1-1	CASSFQSMNTEAFF	TGCGCCAGCAGCTTTCAGAGCATGAACACTGAAGCTTTCTTT
14	NA	NA	TRBV30	TRBJ1-2	CAWSAWPGDYGYTF	TGTGCCTGGAGCGCTTGGCCAGGGGATTATGGCTACACCTTC
18	NA	NA	TRBV18	TRBJ2-5	CASSPRIGGGAAQETQYF	TGTGCCAGCTCACCACGGATAGGCGGCGGGGCCGCTCAAGAGACCCAGTACTTC
16	NA	NA	TRBV21-1	TRBJ2-3	CASSKDGAGVGDTQYF	TGTGCCAGCAGCAAAGATGGCGCGGGGGTTGGCGATACGCAGTATTTT
13	NA	few	TRBV5-1	TRBJ1-1	CASSFGGWTEAFF	TGCGCCAGCAGCTTTGGAGGGTGGACTGAAGCTTTCTTT
14	NA	NA	TRBV19	TRBJ1-2	CASSRQVLNYGYTF	TGTGCCAGTAGTAGACAGGTCCTTAACTATGGCTACACCTTC
15	NA	few	TRBV2	TRBJ1-4	CASSLPGAGEEKLFF	TGTGCCAGCAGCCTCCCGGGGGCGGGGGAGGAAAAACTGTTTTTT
14	NA	NA	TRBV7-2	TRBJ2-6	CASSWGAGANVLTF	TGTGCCAGCAGCTGGGGGGCGGGGGCCAACGTCCTGACTTTC
15	NA	NA	TRBV19	TRBJ1-6	CASSIDQAGRSPLHF	TGTGCCAGTAGTATAGATCAGGCGGGGCGATCACCCCTCCACTTT
15	NA	NA	TRBV6-1	TRBJ1-5	CASSESRVSNQPQHF	TGTGCCAGCAGTGAATCCAGGGTGAGCAATCAGCCCCAGCATTTT
14	NA	NA	TRBV19	TRBJ1-1	CASSPRTGNAEAFF	TGTGCCAGTAGTCCCAGGACGGGGAACGCTGAAGCTTTCTTT
15	NA	NA	TRBV5-4	TRBJ2-2	CASSHPGQRSGELFF	TGTGCCAGCAGCCACCCTGGACAGAGATCCGGGGAGCTGTTTTTT
15	NA	NA	TRBV18	TRBJ2-2	CASSRLDRRTGELFF	TGTGCCAGCTCACGTCTCGACAGGCGGACCGGGGAGCTGTTTTTT
14	NA	NA	TRBV5-6	TRBJ2-5	CASSLSGGGETQYF	TGTGCCAGCAGCTTGTCAGGAGGGGGGGAGACCCAGTACTTC
13	TRBD1	NA	TRBV6-5	TRBJ1-1	CASRPTGWTEAFF	TGTGCCAGCAGACCGACAGGGTGGACTGAAGCTTTCTTT
11	NA	few	TRBV10-3	TRBJ1-1	CAISEGAGAFF	TGTGCCATCAGTGAAGGAGCAGGAGCTTTCTTT
12	NA	few	TRBV6-5	TRBJ1-1	CASRAGDTEAFF	TGTGCCAGCAGGGCCGGGGACACTGAAGCTTTCTTT
15	TRBD1	NA	TRBV7-3	TRBJ2-5	CASSLTGQGGETQYF	TGTGCCAGCAGCTTAACGGGACAGGGTGGGGAGACCCAGTACTTC
16	NA	NA	TRBV9	TRBJ2-2	CASSDGWGHNTGELFF	TGTGCCAGCAGCGATGGCTGGGGGCATAACACCGGGGAGCTGTTTTTT
13	TRBD1	NA	TRBV7-2	TRBJ1-1	CASCRDRNTEAFF	TGTGCCAGCTGTCGGGACAGGAACACTGAAGCTTTCTTT
17	NA	NA	TRBV5-8	TRBJ1-5	CASSLNRGGYSNQPQHF	TGTGCCAGCAGCCTTAACCGTGGTGGGTATAGCAATCAGCCCCAGCATTTT
20	TRBD2	NA	TRBV12-5	TRBJ2-1	CASGLALLPLAGGHYNEQFF	TGTGCTAGTGGTTTGGCCTTACTACCTCTAGCGGGGGGTCATTACAATGAGCAGTTCTTC
14	NA	NA	TRBV5-1	TRBJ2-1	CASSSGPGANEQFF	TGCGCCAGCAGCTCGGGACCCGGGGCAAATGAGCAGTTCTTC
16	TRBD1	NA	TRBV7-2	TRBJ1-5	CASSVTSGTGAWPQHF	TGTGCCAGCAGCGTAACCTCCGGGACAGGGGCATGGCCCCAGCATTTT
16	NA	NA	TRBV14	TRBJ2-3	CASSQPGRSSTDTQYF	TGTGCCAGCAGCCAACCCGGACGATCTAGCACAGATACGCAGTATTTT